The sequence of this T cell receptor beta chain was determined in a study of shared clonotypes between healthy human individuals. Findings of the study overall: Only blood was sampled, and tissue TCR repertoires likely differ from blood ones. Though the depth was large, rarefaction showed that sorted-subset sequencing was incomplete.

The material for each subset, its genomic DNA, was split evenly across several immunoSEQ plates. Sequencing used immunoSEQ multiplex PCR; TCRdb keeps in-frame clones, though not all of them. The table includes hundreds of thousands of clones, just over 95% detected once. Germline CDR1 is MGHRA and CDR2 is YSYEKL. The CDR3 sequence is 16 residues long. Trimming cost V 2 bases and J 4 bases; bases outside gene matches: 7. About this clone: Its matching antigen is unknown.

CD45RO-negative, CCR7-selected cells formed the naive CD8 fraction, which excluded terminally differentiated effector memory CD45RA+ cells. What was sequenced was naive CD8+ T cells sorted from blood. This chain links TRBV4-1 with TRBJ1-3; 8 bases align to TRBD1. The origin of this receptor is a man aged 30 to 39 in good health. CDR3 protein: CASSQPTGGGGNTIYF. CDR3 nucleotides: TGCGCCAGCAGCCAACCTACAGGGGGTGGAGGAAACACCATATATTTT.